This T cell receptor (beta chain) was captured by sequencing in a study of tissue T cells after allogeneic stem cell transplantation. Study-wide context: Pathologist H&E review favored samples with visible lymphocytes for sequencing among multiple samples.

This CDR3 region has 14 residues. The V and J ends lost 6 bases and 2 bases, in that order; junction bases with no gene match: 3. The germline V gene has CDR1 MNHEY and CDR2 SVGAGI. Median post-mortem interval was roughly 9.9 hours for GI, liver, skin and lymphoid tissues. Study-wide points: Tissue-detected TCR repertoire was only partly captured by blood and spleen T cells. Sampling depth was limited, and the cohort was small and clinically varied.

Concerning this clone itself: What it binds is unknown.

Assay: immunoSEQ multiplex PCR; the TCRdb copy retains only in-frame clones and omits some. Of roughly 25,000 clones listed, 73% were seen once; the top ten hold 7.7%. This specimen was tissue from the ileum, taken at autopsy. The chain uses TRBV6-5 and TRBJ1-5; 8 positions match TRBD1. The receptor comes from an older female donor with lung cancer. CDR3 sequence (DNA): TGTGCCAGCAGGCAGACAGGGGGCAATCAGCCCCAGCATTTT. Protein sequence: CASRQTGGNQPQHF.